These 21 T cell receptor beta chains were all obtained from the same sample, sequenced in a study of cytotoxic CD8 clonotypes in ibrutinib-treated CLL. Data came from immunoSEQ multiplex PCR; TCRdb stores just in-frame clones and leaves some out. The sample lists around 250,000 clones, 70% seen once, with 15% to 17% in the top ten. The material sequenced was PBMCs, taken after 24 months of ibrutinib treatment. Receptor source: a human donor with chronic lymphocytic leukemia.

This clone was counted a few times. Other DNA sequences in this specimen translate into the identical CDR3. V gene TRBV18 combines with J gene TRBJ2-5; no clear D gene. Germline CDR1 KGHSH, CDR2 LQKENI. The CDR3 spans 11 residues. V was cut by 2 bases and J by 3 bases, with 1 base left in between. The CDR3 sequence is CASSPEETQYF. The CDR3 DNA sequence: TGTGCCAGCTCACCAGAAGAGACCCAGTACTTC.

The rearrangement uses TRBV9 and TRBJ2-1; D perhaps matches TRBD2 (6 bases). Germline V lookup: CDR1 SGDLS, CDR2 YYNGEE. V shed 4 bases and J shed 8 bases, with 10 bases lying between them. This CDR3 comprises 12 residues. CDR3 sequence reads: CASSSIADEQFF. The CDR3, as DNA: TGTGCCAGCAGCTCCATAGCGGATGAGCAGTTCTTC.

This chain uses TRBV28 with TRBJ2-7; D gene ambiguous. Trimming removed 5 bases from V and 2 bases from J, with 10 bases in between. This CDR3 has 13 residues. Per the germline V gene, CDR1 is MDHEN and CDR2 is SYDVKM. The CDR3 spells CASSISSPYEQYF. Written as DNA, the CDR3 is TGTGCCAGCAGTATATCTTCCCCCTACGAGCAGTACTTC.

The CDR3 is CASSYVGEGNEKLFF. The CDR3 DNA reads TGTGCCAGCAGTTATGTCGGGGAAGGGAATGAAAAACTGTTTTTT. The chain has TRBV27 and TRBJ1-4; D unclear. Trimming left V 4 bases short and J 5 bases short, with 14 bases between. Germline CDR1 and CDR2: MNHEY and SMNVEV (reference sequence). This CDR3 is built from 15 residues.

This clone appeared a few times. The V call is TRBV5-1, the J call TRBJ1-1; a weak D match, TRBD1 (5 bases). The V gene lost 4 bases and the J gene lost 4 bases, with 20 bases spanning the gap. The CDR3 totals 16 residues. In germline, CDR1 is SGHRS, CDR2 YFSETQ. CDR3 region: CASSRVGAGSGTEAFF. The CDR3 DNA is TGCGCCAGCAGCCGCGTAGGGGCGGGCTCGGGCACTGAAGCTTTCTTT.

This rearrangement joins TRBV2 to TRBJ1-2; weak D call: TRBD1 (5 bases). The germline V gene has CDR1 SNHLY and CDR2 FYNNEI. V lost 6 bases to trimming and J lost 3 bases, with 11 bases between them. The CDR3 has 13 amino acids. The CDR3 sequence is CASSGTIDYGYTF. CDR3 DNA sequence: TGTGCCAGCAGCGGGACGATTGACTATGGCTACACCTTC.

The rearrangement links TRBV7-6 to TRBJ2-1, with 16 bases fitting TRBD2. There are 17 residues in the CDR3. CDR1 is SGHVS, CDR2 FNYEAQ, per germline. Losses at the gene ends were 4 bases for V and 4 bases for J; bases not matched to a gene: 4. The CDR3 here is CASSWGLAGGVYNEQFF. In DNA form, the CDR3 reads TGTGCCAGCAGCTGGGGACTAGCGGGAGGGGTGTACAATGAGCAGTTCTTC.

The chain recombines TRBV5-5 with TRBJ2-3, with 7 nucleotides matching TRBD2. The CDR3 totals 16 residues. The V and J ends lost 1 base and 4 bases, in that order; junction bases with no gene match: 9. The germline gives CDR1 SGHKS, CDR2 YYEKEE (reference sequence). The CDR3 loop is CASSLYQGGFPDTQYF. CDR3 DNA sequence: TGTGCCAGCAGCTTGTATCAGGGAGGGTTCCCAGATACGCAGTATTTT.

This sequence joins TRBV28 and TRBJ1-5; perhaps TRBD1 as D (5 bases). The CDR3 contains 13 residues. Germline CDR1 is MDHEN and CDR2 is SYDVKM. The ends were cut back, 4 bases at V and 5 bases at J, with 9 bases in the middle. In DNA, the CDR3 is TGTGCCAGCAGTTCGGGGGGTGATCAGCCCCAGCATTTT. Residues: CASSSGGDQPQHF.

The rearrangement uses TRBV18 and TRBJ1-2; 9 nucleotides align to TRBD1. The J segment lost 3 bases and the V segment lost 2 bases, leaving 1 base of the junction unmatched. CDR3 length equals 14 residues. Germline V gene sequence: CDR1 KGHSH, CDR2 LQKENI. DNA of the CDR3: TGTGCCAGCTCACCAGGACAGGGGTACTATGGCTACACCTTC. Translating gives CASSPGQGYYGYTF.

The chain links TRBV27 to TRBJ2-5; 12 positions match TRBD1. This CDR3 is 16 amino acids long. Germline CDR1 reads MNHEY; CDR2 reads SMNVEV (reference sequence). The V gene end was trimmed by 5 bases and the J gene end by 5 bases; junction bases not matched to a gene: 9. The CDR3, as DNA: TGTGCCAGCAGTCCGCCCGGGACAGGGGGCAGGGAGACCCAGTACTTC. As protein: CASSPPGTGGRETQYF.

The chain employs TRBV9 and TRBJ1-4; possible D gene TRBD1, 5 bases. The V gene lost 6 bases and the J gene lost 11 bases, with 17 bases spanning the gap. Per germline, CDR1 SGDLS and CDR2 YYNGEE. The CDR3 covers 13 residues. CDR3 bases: TGTGCCAGCAACGACGGGTCCGACAGCAAACTGTTTTTT. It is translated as CASNDGSDSKLFF. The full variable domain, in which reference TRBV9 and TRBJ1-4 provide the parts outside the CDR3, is DSGVTQTPKHLITATGQRVTLRCSPRSGDLSVYWYQQSLDQGLQFLIQYYNGEERAKGNILERFSAQQFPDLHSELNLSSLELGDSALYFCASNDGSDSKLFFGSGTQLSVL.

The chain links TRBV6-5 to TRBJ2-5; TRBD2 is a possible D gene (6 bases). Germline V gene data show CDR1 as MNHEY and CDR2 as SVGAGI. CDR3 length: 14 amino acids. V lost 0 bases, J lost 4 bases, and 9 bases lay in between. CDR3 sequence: CASSYSGSPETQYF. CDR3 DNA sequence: TGTGCCAGCAGTTACTCCGGGAGTCCAGAGACCCAGTACTTC.

The CDR3, as DNA: TGTGCCTGGAGCTCTAGCGGGCCCACAGATACGCAGTATTTT. This sequence encodes CAWSSSGPTDTQYF. The V and J genes are TRBV30 and TRBJ2-3; 8 bases align to TRBD2. CDR3 length: 14 residues. CDR1 is GTSNPN, CDR2 SVGIG, per germline (reference sequence). The V segment lost 3 bases and the J segment 2 bases; nucleotides outside the gene matches: 4.

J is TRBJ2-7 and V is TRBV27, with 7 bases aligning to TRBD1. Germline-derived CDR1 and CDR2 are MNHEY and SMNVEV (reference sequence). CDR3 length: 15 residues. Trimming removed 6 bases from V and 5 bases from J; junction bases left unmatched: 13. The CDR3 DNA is TGTGCCAGCAGGCCACAGGGGCCATCCAATAACGAGCAGTACTTC. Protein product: CASRPQGPSNNEQYF.

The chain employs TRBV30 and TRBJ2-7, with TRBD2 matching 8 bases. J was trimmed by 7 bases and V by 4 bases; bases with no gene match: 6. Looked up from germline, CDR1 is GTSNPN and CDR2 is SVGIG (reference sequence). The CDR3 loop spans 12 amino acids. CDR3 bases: TGTGCCTGGACGGACGGGAGGGGGGAGCAGTACTTC. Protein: CAWTDGRGEQYF.

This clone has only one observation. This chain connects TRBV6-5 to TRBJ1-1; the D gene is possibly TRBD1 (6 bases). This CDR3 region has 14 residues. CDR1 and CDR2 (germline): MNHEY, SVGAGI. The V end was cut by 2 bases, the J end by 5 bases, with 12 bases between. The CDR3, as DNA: TGTGCCAGCAGTTACGCGGCAGGGGAGACTGAAGCTTTCTTT. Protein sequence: CASSYAAGETEAFF.

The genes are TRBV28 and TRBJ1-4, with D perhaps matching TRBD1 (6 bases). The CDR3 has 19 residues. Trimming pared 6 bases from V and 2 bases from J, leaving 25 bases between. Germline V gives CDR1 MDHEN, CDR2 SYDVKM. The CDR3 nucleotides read TGTGCCAGCAGCACGCGAACTTACGTACCGGGGGCTACTAATGAAAAACTGTTTTTT. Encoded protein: CASSTRTYVPGATNEKLFF.

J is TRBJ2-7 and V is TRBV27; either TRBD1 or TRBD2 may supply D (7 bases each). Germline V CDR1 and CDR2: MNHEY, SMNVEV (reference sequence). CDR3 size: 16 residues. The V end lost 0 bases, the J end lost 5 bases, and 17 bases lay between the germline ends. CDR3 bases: TGTGCCAGCAGTTTATCGTTGGGAGGGGGCCGCGACGAGCAGTACTTC. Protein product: CASSLSLGGGRDEQYF.

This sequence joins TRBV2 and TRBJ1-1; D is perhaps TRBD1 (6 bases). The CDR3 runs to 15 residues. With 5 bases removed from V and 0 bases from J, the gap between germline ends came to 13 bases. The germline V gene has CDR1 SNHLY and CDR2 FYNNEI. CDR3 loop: CASSPRQDMNTEAFF. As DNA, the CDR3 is TGTGCCAGCAGTCCCCGACAGGATATGAACACTGAAGCTTTCTTT. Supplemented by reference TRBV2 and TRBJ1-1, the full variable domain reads EPEVTQTPSHQVTQMGQEVILRCVPISNHLYFYWYRQILGQKVEFLVSFYNNEISEKSEIFDDQFSVERPDGSNFTLKIRSTKLEDSAMYFCASSPRQDMNTEAFFGQGTRLTVV.

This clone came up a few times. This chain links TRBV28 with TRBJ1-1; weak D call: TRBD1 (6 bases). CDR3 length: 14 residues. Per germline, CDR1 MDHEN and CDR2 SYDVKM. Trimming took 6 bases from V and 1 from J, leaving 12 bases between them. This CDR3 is CASSPWTENTEAFF. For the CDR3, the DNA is TGTGCCAGCAGCCCTTGGACAGAGAACACTGAAGCTTTCTTT.